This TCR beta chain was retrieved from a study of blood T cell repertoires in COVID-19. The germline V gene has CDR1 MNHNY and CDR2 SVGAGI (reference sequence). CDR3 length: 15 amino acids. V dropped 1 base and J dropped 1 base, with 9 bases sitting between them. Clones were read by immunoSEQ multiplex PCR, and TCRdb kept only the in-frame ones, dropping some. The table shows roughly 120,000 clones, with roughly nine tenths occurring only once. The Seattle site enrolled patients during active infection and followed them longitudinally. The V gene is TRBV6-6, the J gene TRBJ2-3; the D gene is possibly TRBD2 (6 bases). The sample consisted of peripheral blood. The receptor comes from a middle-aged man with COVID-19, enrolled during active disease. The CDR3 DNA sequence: TGTGCCAGCAGTTACTTCTCTAGCGGCACAGATACGCAGTATTTT. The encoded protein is CASSYFSSGTDTQYF.